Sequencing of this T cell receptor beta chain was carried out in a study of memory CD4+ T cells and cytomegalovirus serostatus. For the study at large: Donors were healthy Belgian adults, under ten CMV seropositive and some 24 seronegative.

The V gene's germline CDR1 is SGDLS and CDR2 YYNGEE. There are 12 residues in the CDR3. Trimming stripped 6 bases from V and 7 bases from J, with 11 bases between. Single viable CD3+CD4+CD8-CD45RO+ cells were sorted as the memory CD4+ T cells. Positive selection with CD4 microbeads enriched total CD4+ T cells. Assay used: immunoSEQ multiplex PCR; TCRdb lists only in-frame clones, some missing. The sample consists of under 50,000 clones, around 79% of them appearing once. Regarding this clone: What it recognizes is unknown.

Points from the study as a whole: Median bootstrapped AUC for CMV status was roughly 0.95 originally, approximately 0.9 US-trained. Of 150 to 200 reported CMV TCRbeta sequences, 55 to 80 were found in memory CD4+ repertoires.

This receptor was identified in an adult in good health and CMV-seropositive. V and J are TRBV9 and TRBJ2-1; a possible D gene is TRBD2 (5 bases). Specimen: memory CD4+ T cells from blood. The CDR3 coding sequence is TGTGCCAGCAAAGGACTCACAAATGAGCAGTTCTTC. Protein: CASKGLTNEQFF.